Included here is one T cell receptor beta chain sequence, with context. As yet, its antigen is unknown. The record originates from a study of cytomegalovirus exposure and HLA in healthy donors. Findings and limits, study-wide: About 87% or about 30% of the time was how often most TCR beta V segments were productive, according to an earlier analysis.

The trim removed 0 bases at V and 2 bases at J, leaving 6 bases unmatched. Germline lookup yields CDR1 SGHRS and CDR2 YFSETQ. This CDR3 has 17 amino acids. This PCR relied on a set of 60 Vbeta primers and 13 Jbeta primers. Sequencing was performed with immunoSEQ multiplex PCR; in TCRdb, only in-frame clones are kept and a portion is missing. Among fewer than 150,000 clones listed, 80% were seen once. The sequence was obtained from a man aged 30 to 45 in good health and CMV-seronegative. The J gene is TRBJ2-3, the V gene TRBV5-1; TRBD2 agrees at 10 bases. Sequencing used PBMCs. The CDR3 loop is CASSLASTSGSTDTQYF. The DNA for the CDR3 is TGCGCCAGCAGCTTGGCCTCGACTAGCGGGTCCACAGATACGCAGTATTTT.